Following are 4 T cell receptor beta chains from one sample sequenced in a study of shared clonotypes between healthy human individuals. Generated by immunoSEQ multiplex PCR, the TCRdb table keeps only in-frame clones and is missing some. The sample has about 580,000 clones, 95% to 98% seen once. The naive CD8 subset, CD45RO-negative cells positively selected for CCR7, excluded terminally differentiated effector memory CD45RA+ cells. Sequenced material: naive CD8+ T cells sorted from blood. The receptors were sampled from a man aged 30 to 39 in good health.

This chain joins TRBV6-1 and TRBJ1-5; D is uncertain. Trimming took off 4 bases at V and 7 bases at J, with 26 bases between the two ends. This CDR3 spans 18 amino acids. Germline V gene sequence: CDR1 MNHNS, CDR2 SASEGT. CDR3 amino acids: CASSAGRAPYGMMQPQHF. The CDR3 region has the DNA TGTGCCAGCAGTGCAGGACGGGCCCCCTACGGGATGATGCAGCCCCAGCATTTT.

The genes are TRBV6-6 and TRBJ2-1; TRBD2 might be the D (6 bases). The V gene lost 5 bases and the J gene lost 8 bases, with 10 bases spanning the gap. The CDR3 sequence is 12 residues long. Germline V CDR1 and CDR2: MNHNY, SVGAGI (reference sequence). The CDR3 loop reads CASSAWGDEQFF. The CDR3, as DNA: TGTGCCAGCAGTGCCTGGGGGGATGAGCAGTTCTTC.

The chain recombines TRBV9 with TRBJ2-7, with D perhaps given as TRBD1 or TRBD2 (6 bases each). The CDR3 has 16 residues. CDR1 SGDLS and CDR2 YYNGEE come from the germline V gene. V dropped 0 bases and J dropped 2 bases, with 15 bases sitting between them. Here the CDR3 DNA reads TGTGCCAGCAGCGTAGACGAAGGGGGAGGTACCTACGAGCAGTACTTC. Translated: CASSVDEGGGTYEQYF.

As for this clone: Relative to the germline gene, one junction end is altered; a read error may explain this. J is TRBJ2-7 and V is TRBV7-7; TRBD2 matches at 11 bases. This CDR3 has 15 residues. From germline, CDR1 is SSHAT and CDR2 FNYEAQ (reference sequence). The CDR3 here is CASSRGTSGTYEQYF. Here the CDR3 DNA reads TGTGCTAGCAGCCGCGGGACTAGCGGCACCTACGAGCAGTACTTC.